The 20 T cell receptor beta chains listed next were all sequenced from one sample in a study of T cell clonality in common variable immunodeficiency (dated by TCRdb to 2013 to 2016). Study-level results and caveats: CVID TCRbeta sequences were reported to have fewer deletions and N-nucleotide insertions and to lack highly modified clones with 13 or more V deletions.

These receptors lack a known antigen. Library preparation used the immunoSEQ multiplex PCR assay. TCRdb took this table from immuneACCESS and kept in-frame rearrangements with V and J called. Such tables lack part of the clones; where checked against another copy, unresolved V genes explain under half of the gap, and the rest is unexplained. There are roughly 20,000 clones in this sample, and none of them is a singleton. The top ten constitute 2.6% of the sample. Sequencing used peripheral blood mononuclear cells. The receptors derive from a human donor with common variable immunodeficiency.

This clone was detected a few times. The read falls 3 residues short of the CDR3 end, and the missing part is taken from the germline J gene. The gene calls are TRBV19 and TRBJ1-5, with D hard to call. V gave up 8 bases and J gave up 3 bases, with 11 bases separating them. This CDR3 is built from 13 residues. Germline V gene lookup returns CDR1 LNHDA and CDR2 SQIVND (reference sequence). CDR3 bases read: TGTGCCAGTTCAACAGACCTCAATCAGCCC. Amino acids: CASSTDLNQP. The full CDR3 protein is CASSTDLNQPQHF.

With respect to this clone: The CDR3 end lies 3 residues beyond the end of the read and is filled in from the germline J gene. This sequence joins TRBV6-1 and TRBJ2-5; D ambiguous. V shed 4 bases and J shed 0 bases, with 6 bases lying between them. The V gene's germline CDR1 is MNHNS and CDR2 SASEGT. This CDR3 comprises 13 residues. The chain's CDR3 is CASSGQNQETQYF. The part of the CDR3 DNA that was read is TGTGCCAGCAGTGGTCAGAACCAAGAGACC.

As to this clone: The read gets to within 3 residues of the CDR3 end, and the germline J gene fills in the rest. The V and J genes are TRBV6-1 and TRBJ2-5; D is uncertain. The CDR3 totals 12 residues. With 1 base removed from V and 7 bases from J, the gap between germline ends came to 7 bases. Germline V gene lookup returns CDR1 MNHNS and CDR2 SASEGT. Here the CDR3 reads CASSEDWATQYF. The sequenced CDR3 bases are TGTGCCAGCAGTGAAGATTGGGCGACC.

The CDR3 DNA, read in part, is TGTGCCAGCTCACCAAGCGGTGCCTATGGC. Its protein product is CASSPSGAYG. In full, the CDR3 reads CASSPSGAYGYTF. V is TRBV18 and J is TRBJ1-2; no clear D. The read comes to an end 3 residues before the CDR3 does, leaving the germline J gene to fill in the end. V dropped 2 bases and J dropped 4 bases, with 8 bases sitting between them. The germline CDR1 and CDR2 sequences are KGHSH and LQKENI. CDR3 size: 13 residues.

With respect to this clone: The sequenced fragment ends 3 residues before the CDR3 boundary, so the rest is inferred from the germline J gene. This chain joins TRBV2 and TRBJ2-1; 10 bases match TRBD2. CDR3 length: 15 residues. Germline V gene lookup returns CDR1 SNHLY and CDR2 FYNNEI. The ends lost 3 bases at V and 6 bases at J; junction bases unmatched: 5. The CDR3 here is CASSEWVAGGNEQFF. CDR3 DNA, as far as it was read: TGTGCCAGCAGTGAGTGGGTAGCGGGGGGCAATGAG.

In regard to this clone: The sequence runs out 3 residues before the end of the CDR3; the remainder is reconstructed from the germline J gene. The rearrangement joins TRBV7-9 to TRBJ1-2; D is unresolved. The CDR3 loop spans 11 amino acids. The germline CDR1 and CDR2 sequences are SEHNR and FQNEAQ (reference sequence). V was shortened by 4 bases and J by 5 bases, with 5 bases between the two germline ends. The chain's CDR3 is CASSSSYGYTF. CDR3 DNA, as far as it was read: TGTGCCAGCAGCTCCAGTTATGGC. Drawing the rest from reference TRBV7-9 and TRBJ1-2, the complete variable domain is DTGVSQNPRHKITKRGQNVTFRCDPISEHNRLYWYRQTLGQGPEFLTYFQNEAQLEKSRLLSDRFSAERPKGSFSTLEIQRTEQGDSAMYLCASSSSYGYTFGSGTRLTVV.

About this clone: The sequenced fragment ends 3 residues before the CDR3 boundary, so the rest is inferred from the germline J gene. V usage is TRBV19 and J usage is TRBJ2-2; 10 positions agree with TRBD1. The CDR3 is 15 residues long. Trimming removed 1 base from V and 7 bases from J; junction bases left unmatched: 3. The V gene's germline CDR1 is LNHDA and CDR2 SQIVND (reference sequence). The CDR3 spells CASSIGDRGIGELFF. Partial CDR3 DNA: TGTGCCAGTAGTATAGGGGACAGGGGTATCGGGGAG.

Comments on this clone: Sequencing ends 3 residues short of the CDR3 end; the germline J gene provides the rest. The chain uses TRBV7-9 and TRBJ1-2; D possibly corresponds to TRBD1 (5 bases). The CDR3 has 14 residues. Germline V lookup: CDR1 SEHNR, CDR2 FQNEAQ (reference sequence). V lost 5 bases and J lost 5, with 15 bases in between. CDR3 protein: CASSLEAGRYGYTF. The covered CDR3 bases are TGTGCCAGCAGCCTAGAGGCAGGGCGGTATGGC.

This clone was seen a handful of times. The CDR3 DNA, read in part, is TGTGCCAGTAGTATAGATTTAAGAGGGGTGGCTGAG. It is translated as CASSIDLRGVAE. The entire CDR3 protein reads CASSIDLRGVAEQFF. The chain is built from TRBV19 and TRBJ2-1; D may match TRBD1 or TRBD2 (5 bases each). The CDR3 end lies 3 residues beyond the end of the read and is filled in from the germline J gene. Germline V lookup: CDR1 LNHDA, CDR2 SQIVND (reference sequence). V lost 0 bases and J 9 bases, leaving 15 bases between the germline ends. The CDR3 has 15 residues.

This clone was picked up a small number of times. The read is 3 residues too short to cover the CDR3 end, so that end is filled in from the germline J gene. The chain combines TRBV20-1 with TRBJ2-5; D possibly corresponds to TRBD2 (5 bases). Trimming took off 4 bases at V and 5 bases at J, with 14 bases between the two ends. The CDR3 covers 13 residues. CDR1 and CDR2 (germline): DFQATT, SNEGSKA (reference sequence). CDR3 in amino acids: CSANPGVAETQYF. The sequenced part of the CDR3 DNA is TGCAGTGCTAACCCCGGGGTGGCGGAGACC.

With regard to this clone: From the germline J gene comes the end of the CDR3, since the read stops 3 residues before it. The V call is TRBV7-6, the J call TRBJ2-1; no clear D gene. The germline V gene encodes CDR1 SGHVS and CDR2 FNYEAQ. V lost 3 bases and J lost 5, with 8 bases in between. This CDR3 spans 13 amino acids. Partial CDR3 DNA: TGTGCCAGCAGCTTTAAATTCGACAATGAG. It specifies CASSFKFDNE. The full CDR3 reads CASSFKFDNEQFF.

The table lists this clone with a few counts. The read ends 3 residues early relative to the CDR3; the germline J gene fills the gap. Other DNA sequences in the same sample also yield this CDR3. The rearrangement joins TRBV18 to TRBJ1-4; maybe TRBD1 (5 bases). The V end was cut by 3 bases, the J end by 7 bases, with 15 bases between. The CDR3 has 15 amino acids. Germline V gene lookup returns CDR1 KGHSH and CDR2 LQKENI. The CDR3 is CASSPGLGGAEKLFF. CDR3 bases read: TGTGCCAGCTCACCTGGTCTGGGGGGAGCTGAAAAA. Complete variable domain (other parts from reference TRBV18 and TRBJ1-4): NAGVMQNPRHLVRRRGQEARLRCSPMKGHSHVYWYRQLPEEGLKFMVYLQKENIIDESGMPKERFSAEFPKEGPSILRIQQVVRGDSAAYFCASSPGLGGAEKLFFGSGTQLSVL.

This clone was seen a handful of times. Partial CDR3 DNA: TGTGCCAGCAGTTACTATGGCAGGTCGGAAGGGCAGCCC. Residues: CASSYYGRSEGQP. The full CDR3 protein reads CASSYYGRSEGQPQHF. This sequence joins TRBV6-2 or TRBV6-3 and TRBJ1-5; no firm D call. The observed sequence ends 3 residues before the CDR3 terminus, with the missing tail filled in from the germline J gene. Deletions cut 1 base from V and 7 bases from J, with 17 bases between. The CDR3 consists of 16 residues. Germline V gives CDR1 MNHEY, CDR2 SVGEGT.

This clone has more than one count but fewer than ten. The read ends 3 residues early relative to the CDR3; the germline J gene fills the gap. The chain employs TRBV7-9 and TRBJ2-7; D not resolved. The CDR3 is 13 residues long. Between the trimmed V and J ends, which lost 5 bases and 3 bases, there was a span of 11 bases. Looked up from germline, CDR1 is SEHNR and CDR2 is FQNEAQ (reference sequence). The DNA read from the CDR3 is TGTGCCAGCAGCCCCGACAATTTCTACGAG. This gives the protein CASSPDNFYE. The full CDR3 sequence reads CASSPDNFYEQYF.

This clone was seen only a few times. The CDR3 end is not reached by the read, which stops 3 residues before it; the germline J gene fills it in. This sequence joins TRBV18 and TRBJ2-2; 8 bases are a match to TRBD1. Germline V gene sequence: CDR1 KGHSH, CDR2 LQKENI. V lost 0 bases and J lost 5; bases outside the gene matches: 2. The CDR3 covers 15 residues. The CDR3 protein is CASSPPGTGTGELFF. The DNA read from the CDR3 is TGTGCCAGCTCACCACCGGGGACAGGTACCGGGGAG. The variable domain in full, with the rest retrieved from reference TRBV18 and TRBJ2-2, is NAGVMQNPRHLVRRRGQEARLRCSPMKGHSHVYWYRQLPEEGLKFMVYLQKENIIDESGMPKERFSAEFPKEGPSILRIQQVVRGDSAAYFCASSPPGTGTGELFFGEGSRLTVL.

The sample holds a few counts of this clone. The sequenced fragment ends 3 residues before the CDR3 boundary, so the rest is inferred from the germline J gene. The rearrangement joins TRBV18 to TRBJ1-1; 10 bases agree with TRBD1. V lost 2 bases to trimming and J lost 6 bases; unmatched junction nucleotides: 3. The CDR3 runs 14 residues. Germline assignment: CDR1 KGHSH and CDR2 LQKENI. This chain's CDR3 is CASSPADRGAEAFF. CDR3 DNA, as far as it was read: TGTGCCAGCTCACCAGCGGACAGGGGGGCTGAA.

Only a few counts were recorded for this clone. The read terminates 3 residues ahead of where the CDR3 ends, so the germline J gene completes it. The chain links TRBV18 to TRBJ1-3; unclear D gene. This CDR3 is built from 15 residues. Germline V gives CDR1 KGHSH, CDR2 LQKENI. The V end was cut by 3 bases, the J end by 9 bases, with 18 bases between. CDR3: CASSPIGHSGGTIYF. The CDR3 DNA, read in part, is TGTGCCAGCTCACCTATCGGCCACTCAGGAGGCACC.

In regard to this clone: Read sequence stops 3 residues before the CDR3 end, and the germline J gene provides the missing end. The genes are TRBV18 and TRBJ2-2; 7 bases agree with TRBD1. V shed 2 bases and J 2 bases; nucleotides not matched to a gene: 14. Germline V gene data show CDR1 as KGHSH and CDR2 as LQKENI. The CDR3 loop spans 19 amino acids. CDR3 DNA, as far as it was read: TGTGCCAGCTCACCAAGGCGACAGGGCCCTACTTCAAACACCGGGGAG. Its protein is CASSPRRQGPTSNTGE. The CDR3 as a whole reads CASSPRRQGPTSNTGELFF.

The CDR3 protein is CASSGSSGGEETQYF. The CDR3 bases that were read are TGTGCCAGCAGTGGCTCTAGCGGGGGGGAAGAGACC. This chain connects TRBV2 to TRBJ2-5; 12 bases map to TRBD2. The CDR3 end lies 3 residues beyond the end of the read and is filled in from the germline J gene. Germline assignment: CDR1 SNHLY and CDR2 FYNNEI. V dropped 4 bases and J dropped 3; count of bases not matched to a gene: 3. The CDR3 consists of 15 residues.

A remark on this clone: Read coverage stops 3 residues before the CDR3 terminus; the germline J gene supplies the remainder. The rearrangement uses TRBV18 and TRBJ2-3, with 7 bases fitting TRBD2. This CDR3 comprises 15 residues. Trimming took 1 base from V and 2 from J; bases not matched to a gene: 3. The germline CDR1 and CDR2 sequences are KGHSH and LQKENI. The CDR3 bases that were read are TGTGCCAGCTCACCACGACTAGCCTTCACAGATACG. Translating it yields CASSPRLAFTDT. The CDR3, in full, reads CASSPRLAFTDTQYF.